The TCR beta chain described here comes from a study of T-cell reconstitution after alpha-beta-depleted transplantation in children. The CDR3 is 15 residues long. After removal of 2 bases from V and 0 bases from J, the junction contained 5 bases not matched to a gene. Germline V gives CDR1 SGDLS, CDR2 YYNGEE. Preparation of the TCRbeta library used unique molecular identifiers. TCRdb re-called the PCR reads through MiXCR, storing one row per CDR3 protein. The profile shows about 980,000 distinct CDR3 sequences, about 29% of them singletons. Concerning this clonotype: The antigen remains unidentified.

Broader study findings: Expanded clones from the graft, numbering several hundred, reportedly supplied alpha-beta T cells about two months after transplant. Surviving recipient T cells and thymic progenitors accounted for the high day-60 TCRbeta diversity observed in some patients. A year post-transplant, T-cell counts and diversity derived mostly from newly produced T cells.

V usage is TRBV9 and J usage is TRBJ2-7; 7 bases are shared with TRBD1. Sequencing used PBMCs, mostly from graft donor cells, obtained 360 days after TCRalphabeta/CD19-depleted stem cell transplant. This clonotype was obtained from a boy in the first two years of life who had a stem cell transplant for SCID, so the T cells may come from the graft donor. CDR3 region: CASSVPGTDSYEQYF. The CDR3, as DNA: TGTGCCAGCAGCGTGCCAGGGACAGACTCCTACGAGCAGTACTTC.